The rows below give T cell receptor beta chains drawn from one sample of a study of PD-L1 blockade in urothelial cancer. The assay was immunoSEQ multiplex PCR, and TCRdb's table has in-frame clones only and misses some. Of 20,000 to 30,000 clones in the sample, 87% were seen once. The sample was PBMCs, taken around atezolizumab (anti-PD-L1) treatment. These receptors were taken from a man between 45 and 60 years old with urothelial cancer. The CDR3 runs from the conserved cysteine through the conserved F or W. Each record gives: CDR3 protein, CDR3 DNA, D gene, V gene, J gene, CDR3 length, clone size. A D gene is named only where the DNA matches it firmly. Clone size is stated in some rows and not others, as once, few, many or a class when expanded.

CDR3 protein: CASGGSNEKLFF; CDR3 DNA: TGTGCCAGCGGAGGATCTAATGAAAAACTGTTTTTT; D gene: NA; V gene: TRBV7-9; J gene: TRBJ1-4; CDR3 length: 12; clone size: NA
CDR3 protein: CAWTRQERNSPLHF; CDR3 DNA: TGTGCCTGGACCCGACAGGAGAGGAATTCACCCCTCCACTTT; D gene: NA; V gene: TRBV30; J gene: TRBJ1-6; CDR3 length: 14; clone size: NA
CDR3 protein: CASLQQFNQPQHF; CDR3 DNA: TGTGCCAGCCTTCAACAGTTCAATCAGCCCCAGCATTTT; D gene: NA; V gene: TRBV6-6; J gene: TRBJ1-5; CDR3 length: 13; clone size: NA
CDR3 protein: CASSLGPGNQPQHF; CDR3 DNA: TGTGCCAGCAGCTTAGGGCCAGGAAATCAGCCCCAGCATTTT; D gene: NA; V gene: TRBV7-9; J gene: TRBJ1-5; CDR3 length: 14; clone size: NA
CDR3 protein: CARSLQLLEETQYF; CDR3 DNA: TGTGCCAGAAGCTTGCAGCTGCTAGAAGAGACCCAGTACTTC; D gene: NA; V gene: TRBV5-3; J gene: TRBJ2-5; CDR3 length: 14; clone size: once
CDR3 protein: CASTVIAGGNWRSGANVLTF; CDR3 DNA: TGTGCCAGTACCGTTATAGCGGGAGGAAATTGGAGGTCTGGGGCCAACGTCCTGACTTTC; D gene: TRBD2; V gene: TRBV19; J gene: TRBJ2-6; CDR3 length: 20; clone size: NA
CDR3 protein: CASSYAGGDTQYF; CDR3 DNA: TGTGCCAGCAGTTACGCAGGGGGAGATACGCAGTATTTT; D gene: TRBD1; V gene: TRBV6-5; J gene: TRBJ2-3; CDR3 length: 13; clone size: NA
CDR3 protein: CASSSGWTGQPQHF; CDR3 DNA: TGTGCCAGCAGCTCAGGGTGGACAGGACAGCCCCAGCATTTT; D gene: TRBD1; V gene: TRBV5-8; J gene: TRBJ1-5; CDR3 length: 14; clone size: NA
CDR3 protein: CASSQGLAGAGFF; CDR3 DNA: TGCGCCAGCAGCCAAGGACTAGCGGGAGCGGGGTTCTTC; D gene: TRBD2; V gene: TRBV4-3; J gene: TRBJ2-1; CDR3 length: 13; clone size: NA
CDR3 protein: CASRKGETQYF; CDR3 DNA: TGCGCCAGCAGGAAAGGGGAAACGCAGTATTTT; D gene: NA; V gene: TRBV10-2; J gene: TRBJ2-3; CDR3 length: 11; clone size: NA
CDR3 protein: CASSSNSGSTGSPKNIQYF; CDR3 DNA: TGTGCCAGCAGCTCCAATAGTGGGAGCACAGGGAGCCCAAAAAACATTCAGTACTTC; D gene: NA; V gene: TRBV7-9; J gene: TRBJ2-4; CDR3 length: 19; clone size: few
CDR3 protein: CASSDFSGSTYNEQFF; CDR3 DNA: TGTGCCAGCAGTGACTTTAGCGGGAGTACCTACAATGAGCAGTTCTTC; D gene: TRBD2; V gene: TRBV6-4; J gene: TRBJ2-1; CDR3 length: 16; clone size: few
CDR3 protein: CASSNQGAGTGELFF; CDR3 DNA: TGTGCCAGCAGTAATCAGGGGGCGGGGACCGGGGAGCTGTTTTTT; D gene: TRBD1; V gene: TRBV25-1; J gene: TRBJ2-2; CDR3 length: 15; clone size: NA
CDR3 protein: CASSFRSGGDYNEQFF; CDR3 DNA: TGTGCCAGCAGCTTTAGGAGCGGGGGGGACTACAATGAGCAGTTCTTC; D gene: TRBD2; V gene: TRBV9; J gene: TRBJ2-1; CDR3 length: 16; clone size: NA
CDR3 protein: CASSLGDRGYQETQYF; CDR3 DNA: TGCGCCAGCAGCTTGGGGGACAGGGGATACCAAGAGACCCAGTACTTC; D gene: TRBD1; V gene: TRBV5-1; J gene: TRBJ2-5; CDR3 length: 16; clone size: NA
CDR3 protein: CAICRGAQGTEAFF; CDR3 DNA: TGTGCCATCTGTCGGGGGGCGCAGGGCACTGAAGCTTTCTTT; D gene: NA; V gene: TRBV10-3; J gene: TRBJ1-1; CDR3 length: 14; clone size: few
CDR3 protein: CASLDEGQGFAGELFF; CDR3 DNA: TGTGCCAGCCTAGACGAGGGACAGGGCTTCGCCGGGGAGCTGTTTTTT; D gene: TRBD1; V gene: TRBV25-1; J gene: TRBJ2-2; CDR3 length: 16; clone size: NA
CDR3 protein: CASSLLQNYGYTF; CDR3 DNA: TGTGCCAGCAGCTTACTTCAGAACTATGGCTACACCTTC; D gene: NA; V gene: TRBV7-9; J gene: TRBJ1-2; CDR3 length: 13; clone size: NA
CDR3 protein: CASSSPMGPKSQHF; CDR3 DNA: TGTGCCAGCAGTTCGCCCATGGGGCCCAAGTCCCAGCATTTT; D gene: NA; V gene: TRBV28; J gene: TRBJ1-5; CDR3 length: 14; clone size: NA
CDR3 protein: CASSPLAGDTGELFF; CDR3 DNA: TGTGCCAGCTCACCACTGGCAGGGGACACCGGGGAGCTGTTTTTT; D gene: NA; V gene: TRBV18; J gene: TRBJ2-2; CDR3 length: 15; clone size: NA
CDR3 protein: CASSQDRGSSTRGYGYTF; CDR3 DNA: TGTGCCAGCAGCCAAGATCGGGGATCATCCACACGGGGCTATGGCTACACCTTC; D gene: NA; V gene: TRBV4-2; J gene: TRBJ1-2; CDR3 length: 18; clone size: NA
CDR3 protein: CASSPIGGATSYNEQFF; CDR3 DNA: TGCGCCAGCAGCCCCATCGGGGGGGCCACCTCCTACAATGAGCAGTTCTTC; D gene: TRBD2; V gene: TRBV5-1; J gene: TRBJ2-1; CDR3 length: 17; clone size: NA
CDR3 protein: CASGPGGYGTEAFF; CDR3 DNA: TGTGCTAGTGGTCCCGGGGGGTATGGCACTGAAGCTTTCTTT; D gene: NA; V gene: TRBV12-5; J gene: TRBJ1-1; CDR3 length: 14; clone size: NA